The rows below give T cell receptor beta chains drawn from one sample of a study of graft-versus-host responses after intestinal transplantation. Sequenced by immunoSEQ multiplex PCR; TCRdb stores in-frame clones only, minus some. Of roughly 85,000 clones listed, 85% to 95% were seen once; the top ten hold 7.6%. Antigens for these TCRs are unknown. The sequenced sample was unstimulated CD8+ T cells sorted from spleen or lymph node cells, obtained before transplant. Source of these receptors: a human donor who was the organ donor for an intestinal transplant. Both conserved end residues are part of each CDR3. Each record gives: V gene, J gene, CDR3 protein.

TRBV10-1,TRBJ2-3,CASSESSGGPPDTQYF
TRBV5-8,TRBJ2-7,CASSMTSGIPTYEQYF
TRBV5-1,TRBJ2-1,CASRKGHNSYNEQFF
TRBV27,-,CASSHTSGRYEQYF
TRBV11-3,TRBJ2-2,CASSFWTGSNTGELFF
TRBV6-1,TRBJ2-1,CASSEPVSYNEQFF
TRBV6-5,-,CASSYSDSADEQYF
TRBV5-4,TRBJ2-7,CASSTTGSSYEQYF
TRBV27,TRBJ1-1,CASSSYREWSTEAFF
TRBV27,TRBJ1-5,CASSLSGDQPQHF
TRBV5-1,TRBJ1-3,CASSLESSGNTIYF
TRBV10-3,TRBJ2-1,CAIKGGDPYNEQFF
TRBV7-9,TRBJ2-1,CASSLAPTGPLNEQFF
TRBV6-5,TRBJ1-6,CASSYSPLHF
TRBV27,TRBJ2-2,CASSSWDREGNTGELFF
TRBV21-1,-,CATVRTGPYEQYF
TRBV4-1,TRBJ2-1,CASSHPEEGNNEQFF
TRBV5-1,TRBJ2-7,CASSSWTGGAYEQYF
TRBV12-5,TRBJ2-6,CASGLVGWEVGAMVVGANVLTF
TRBV13,TRBJ2-1,CASSPTVADISYNEQFF
TRBV20-1,TRBJ2-1,CVYNEQFF
TRBV28,TRBJ1-3,CASSPWAGGSGNTIYF
TRBV7-2,TRBJ2-3,CASSPLGGGRDTQYF
TRBV5-6,TRBJ2-7,CASSVGSSYEQYF
TRBV6-1,TRBJ1-1,CASTSGVAEAFF
TRBV6-5,TRBJ1-1,CASRQNTEAFF
TRBV27,TRBJ2-1,CASKWTGDLGEQFF
TRBV27,TRBJ2-2,CASSIGQAYTGELFF